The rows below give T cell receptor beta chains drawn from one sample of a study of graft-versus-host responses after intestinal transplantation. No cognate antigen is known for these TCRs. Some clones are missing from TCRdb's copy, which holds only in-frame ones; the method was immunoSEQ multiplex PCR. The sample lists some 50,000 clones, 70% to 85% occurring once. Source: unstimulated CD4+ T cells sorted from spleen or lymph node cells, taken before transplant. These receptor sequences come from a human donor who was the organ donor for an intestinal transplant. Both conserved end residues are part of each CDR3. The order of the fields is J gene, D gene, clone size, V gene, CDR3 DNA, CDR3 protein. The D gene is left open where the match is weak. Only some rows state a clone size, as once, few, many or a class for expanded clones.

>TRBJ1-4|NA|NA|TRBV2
TGTGCCAGCAGTGAGAGGAGGGGTAATGAAAAACTGTTTTTT
CASSERRGNEKLFF
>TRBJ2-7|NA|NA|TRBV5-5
TGTGCCAGCAGCTTGTCAGTTTACGAGCAGTACTTC
CASSLSVYEQYF
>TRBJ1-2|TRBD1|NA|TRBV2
TGTGCCAGCAGTGAACGAACAGGGGGCGTCTATGGCTACACCTTC
CASSERTGGVYGYTF
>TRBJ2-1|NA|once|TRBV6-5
TGTGCCACCAAAGGTCCAGGCTACAATGAGCAGTTCTTC
CATKGPGYNEQFF
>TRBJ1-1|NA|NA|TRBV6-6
TGTGCCAGCTCGGTTCGGAGGAACACTGAAGCTTTCTTT
CASSVRRNTEAFF
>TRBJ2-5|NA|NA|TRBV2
TGTGCCAGCAGTGACAGGCCCCTCGGGACCCAGTACTTC
CASSDRPLGTQYF
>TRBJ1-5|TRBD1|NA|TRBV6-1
TGTGCCAGCAGTGGGGACAGGGGAGGGGGTCAGCCCCAGCATTTT
CASSGDRGGGQPQHF
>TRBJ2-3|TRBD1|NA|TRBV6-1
TGTGCCAGCAGGGACAGGGGCGGTACAGATACGCAGTATTTT
CASRDRGGTDTQYF
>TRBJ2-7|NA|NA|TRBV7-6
TGTGCCAGCAGCTTGACGCCAGCCACCTACGAGCAGTACTTC
CASSLTPATYEQYF
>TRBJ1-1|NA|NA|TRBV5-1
TGCGCCAGCAGCCGTACCGGGACACTGAACACTGAAGCTTTCTTT
CASSRTGTLNTEAFF
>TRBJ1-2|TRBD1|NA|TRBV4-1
TGCGCCAGCAGCCAAGAAGGCCGGGACAGGGGCCACTATGGCTACACCTTC
CASSQEGRDRGHYGYTF
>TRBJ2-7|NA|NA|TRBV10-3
TGTGCCATCAGTAAGACAGACTACGAGCAGTACTTC
CAISKTDYEQYF
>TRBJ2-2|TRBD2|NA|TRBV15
TGTGCCACCAGCAGAGCGATGAGTAGCGGGAGCTCCGGGGAGCTGTTTTTT
CATSRAMSSGSSGELFF
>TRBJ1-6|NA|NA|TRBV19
TGTGCCAGTAGTTTCGGGGATTCACCCCTCCACTTT
CASSFGDSPLHF
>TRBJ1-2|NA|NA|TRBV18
TGTGCCAGCTCACTTCAGGGTAACTATGGCTACACCTTC
CASSLQGNYGYTF
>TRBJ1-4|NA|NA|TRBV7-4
TGTGCCAGCAGCTTAGGAGGGGAGGCAGGGTTAGTAATTAATGAAAAACTGTTTTTT
CASSLGGEAGLVINEKLFF
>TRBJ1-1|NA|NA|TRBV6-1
TGTGCCAGCAGTGAGCCGGAGGTGGGGAACACTGAAGCTTTCTTT
CASSEPEVGNTEAFF
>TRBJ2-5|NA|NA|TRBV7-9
TGTGCCAGCACTCACGGGTTCCCGGAGACCCAGTACTTC
CASTHGFPETQYF
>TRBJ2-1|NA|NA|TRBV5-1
TGCGCCAGCAGTCCGGAGAGAAGGGGCTACAATGAGCAGTTCTTC
CASSPERRGYNEQFF
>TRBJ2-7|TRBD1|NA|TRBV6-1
TGTGCCAGCATGGGACAGGGACTTATCGACGAGCAGTACTTC
CASMGQGLIDEQYF
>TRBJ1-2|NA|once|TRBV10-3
TGTGCCATCAGGGACACTAACTATGGCTACACCTTC
CAIRDTNYGYTF
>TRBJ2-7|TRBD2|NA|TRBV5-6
TGTGCCAGCAGCTTCCGTAGCGGGGGGGAGGAGCAGTACTTC
CASSFRSGGEEQYF
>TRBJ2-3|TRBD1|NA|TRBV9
TGTGCCAGCAGCGTAGTACAGGGGGGCAGCAAGGGTACGCAGTATTTT
CASSVVQGGSKGTQYF
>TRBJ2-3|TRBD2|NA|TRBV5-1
TGCGCCAGCAGCCCGACTAGCGGGAGTTCAGATACGCAGTATTTT
CASSPTSGSSDTQYF